The 23 T cell receptor beta chains given below trace back to one sample, sequenced in a study of blood T cell repertoires in COVID-19 (dated by TCRdb to 2020 to 2021). The method was the immunoSEQ multiplex PCR assay. TCRdb's version of the immuneACCESS table is confined to in-frame rearrangements and falls short of the full clone set. An unresolved V gene accounts for under half of the shortfall where checked; the remainder is of unknown origin. The sample contains some 100,000 clones, approximately 80% of them found a single time. The top ten constitute 10% of the sample. Specimen: peripheral blood. The source is a human donor in a cohort sampled during active COVID-19.

V usage is TRBV6-4 and J usage is TRBJ1-5, with 7 positions matching TRBD1. CDR3 length equals 16 residues. Trimming cost V 6 bases and J 1 base; bases outside gene matches: 9. Germline lookup yields CDR1 MRHNA and CDR2 SNTAGT. The CDR3 is CASSPRGGVSNQPQHF. CDR3 in DNA: TGTGCCAGCAGCCCACGAGGGGGCGTCAGCAATCAGCCCCAGCATTTT.

The chain is built from TRBV30 and TRBJ2-1, with TRBD2 matching over 8 bases. CDR1 and CDR2 (germline): GTSNPN, SVGIG (reference sequence). V shed 3 bases, J shed 0 bases, and the junction held 10 bases outside the gene matches. The CDR3 extends over 17 amino acids. CDR3 sequence: CAWRPASGQSSYNEQFF. CDR3 nucleotide sequence: TGTGCCTGGAGACCGGCTAGCGGGCAGAGCTCCTACAATGAGCAGTTCTTC.

For this clone: The sample has other DNA sequences that encode this CDR3 too. The chain joins TRBV30 to TRBJ2-5, with 12 nucleotides matching TRBD2. This CDR3 has 14 residues. Germline V lookup: CDR1 GTSNPN, CDR2 SVGIG (reference sequence). V trimming: 3 bases; J trimming: 5 bases; junction bases outside the gene matches: 4. Here the CDR3 DNA reads TGTGCCTGGAGACTAGCGGGAGGAAGGGAGACCCAGTACTTC. Encoded protein: CAWRLAGGRETQYF.

V gene TRBV5-1 combines with J gene TRBJ1-1; 9 bases match TRBD1. There are 16 residues in the CDR3. After removal of 2 bases from V and 9 bases from J, the junction contained 14 bases not matched to a gene. Germline CDR1 SGHRS, CDR2 YFSETQ. This CDR3 reads CASSFQSRGDRVQAFF. CDR3 coding DNA: TGCGCCAGCAGCTTTCAATCACGGGGGGACAGGGTACAAGCTTTCTTT.

This clone was picked up many times. The rearrangement uses TRBV6-6 and TRBJ2-3; 9 bases fit TRBD2. The CDR3 spans 15 residues. V gave up 7 bases and J gave up 4 bases; unmatched junction bases: 9. Germline CDR1 MNHNY, CDR2 SVGAGI (reference sequence). CDR3 DNA sequence: TGTGCCAGCACTCCGCTAGCGGGAAGGGCAGATACGCAGTATTTT. It specifies CASTPLAGRADTQYF.

This clone was observed once. V gene TRBV2 combines with J gene TRBJ1-2; 11 bases agree with TRBD1. Germline V lookup: CDR1 SNHLY, CDR2 FYNNEI. J gave up 0 bases and V 5 bases, and 8 bases lay outside the gene matches. The CDR3 consists of 17 residues. CDR3 in amino acids: CASSLSGTGGSNYGYTF. Written as DNA, the CDR3 is TGTGCCAGCAGTTTATCCGGGACAGGGGGTTCTAACTATGGCTACACCTTC.

V usage is TRBV24-1 and J usage is TRBJ2-1; TRBD1 is a possible D gene (6 bases). The CDR3 has 16 residues. Germline CDR1 is KGHDR and CDR2 is SFDVKD. V gave up 6 bases and J gave up 6 bases, with 20 bases separating them. In nucleotides, the CDR3 is TGTGCCACCAGTCCCTCCGGGGCAGGGGAAACCAATGAGCAGTTCTTC. It yields the protein CATSPSGAGETNEQFF.

J is TRBJ2-3 and V is TRBV21-1; the D call in the table, TRBD2, was not verified against the DNA. TRBV21-1 has pseudogene status. The CDR3 contains 20 residues. This CDR3 is CASSYTPGTSGGTSTDTQYF. The CDR3 DNA is TGTGCCAGCAGCTATACCCCCGGGACTAGCGGAGGAACTAGCACAGATACGCAGTATTTT.

The chain is built from TRBV3-1 (or the pseudogene TRBV3-2) and TRBJ2-5, with 12 bases that match TRBD2. CDR3 length: 18 residues. CDR1 and CDR2 (germline): LGHDT, YNNKEL (reference sequence). V was clipped by 0 bases and J by 4 bases; unmatched bases: 9. The CDR3 DNA reads TGTGCCAGCAGCCAAGATAGGCTAGCGGGGGGGATAACAGAGACCCAGTACTTC. It codes for CASSQDRLAGGITETQYF.

CDR3 loop: CASSALPSGTGHDEQYF. CDR3 bases: TGTGCCAGCTCAGCATTACCCTCCGGGACAGGGCACGACGAGCAGTACTTC. The rearrangement joins TRBV18 to TRBJ2-7; 9 bases map to TRBD1. Germline assignment: CDR1 KGHSH and CDR2 LQKENI. V lost 5 bases, J lost 5 bases, and 16 bases stayed unmatched. The length of the CDR3 is 17 residues.

The V and J genes are TRBV4-2 and TRBJ1-5; the D gene is possibly TRBD1 (5 bases). CDR1 is LGHNA, CDR2 YNFKEQ, per germline. CDR3 length: 15 residues. The V and J ends lost 0 bases and 6 bases respectively, with 12 bases between them. The DNA for the CDR3 is TGTGCCAGCAGCCAAGATGGGGCGGCCTTTCAGCCCCAGCATTTT. Protein sequence: CASSQDGAAFQPQHF.

The rearrangement uses TRBV7-2 and TRBJ1-1; D uncertain. V was cut by 6 bases and J by 8 bases, with 13 bases left in between. CDR1 is SGHTA and CDR2 is FQGNSA in the germline V gene. This CDR3 region has 12 residues. The CDR3 sequence is CASRKTSGEAFF. CDR3 coding DNA: TGTGCCAGCAGAAAGACGTCGGGGGAAGCTTTCTTT.

The rearrangement uses TRBV15 and TRBJ2-7; D gene uncertain. The germline gives CDR1 LNHNV, CDR2 YYDKDF (reference sequence). The CDR3 totals 14 residues. V shed 3 bases and J shed 1 base, with 10 bases lying between them. CDR3 coding DNA: TGTGCCACCAGCAGTGGGCAGCCATCCTACGAGCAGTACTTC. Translation: CATSSGQPSYEQYF.

V and J are TRBV11-2 and TRBJ1-2; the match to TRBD1 covers 8 bases. Unmatched junction bases numbered 8, after V lost 5 bases and J lost 6 bases. The CDR3 has 14 residues. Germline V gene sequence: CDR1 SGHAT, CDR2 FQNNGV. The CDR3 nucleotides read TGTGCCAGCAGCGCAGGGGGCGAGGGGAATGGCTACACCTTC. This codes for CASSAGGEGNGYTF. Based on the CDR3 plus reference TRBV11-2 and TRBJ1-2, the full variable domain is EAGVAQSPRYKIIEKRQSVAFWCNPISGHATLYWYQQILGQGPKLLIQFQNNGVVDDSQLPKDRFSAERLKGVDSTLKIQPAKLEDSAVYLCASSAGGEGNGYTFGSGTRLTVV.

The chain uses TRBV29-1 and TRBJ1-2; 10 bases agree with TRBD1. After removal of 3 bases from V and 7 bases from J, the junction contained 11 bases not matched to a gene. This CDR3 is built from 15 residues. Germline CDR1 reads SQVTM; CDR2 reads ANQGSEA. CDR3 amino acids: CSVETGGAAGGGYTF. DNA for the CDR3: TGCAGCGTTGAGACAGGGGGCGCCGCCGGGGGTGGCTACACCTTC.

The chain employs TRBV12-3 or TRBV12-4 and TRBJ1-4; tentative D call: TRBD1 (5 bases). V was shortened by 11 bases and J by 8 bases, with 18 bases between the two germline ends. CDR3 size: 13 residues. This CDR3 is CAVTRQGGEKLFF. Here the CDR3 DNA reads TGTGCCGTCACCCGTCAGGGAGGGGAAAAACTGTTTTTT.

This clone appeared a single time. The chain combines TRBV14 with TRBJ1-2; D remains unclear. Germline V gene lookup returns CDR1 SGHDN and CDR2 FVKESK. Trimming took off 4 bases at V and 4 bases at J, with 10 bases between the two ends. The CDR3 length is 13 residues. The CDR3 DNA sequence: TGTGCCAGCAGCCTTGCAGGAACCTATGGCTACACCTTC. It translates to CASSLAGTYGYTF. Filled out from reference TRBV14 and TRBJ1-2, the complete variable domain reads EAGVTQFPSHSVIEKGQTVTLRCDPISGHDNLYWYRRVMGKEIKFLLHFVKESKQDESGMPNNRFLAERTGGTYSTLKVQPAELEDSGVYFCASSLAGTYGYTFGSGTRLTVV.

This clone was recorded a few times. The chain combines TRBV5-4 with TRBJ2-7, with 10 bases identical to TRBD2. CDR3 length: 13 residues. Germline loops: CDR1 SGHNT, CDR2 YYREEE (reference sequence). J gave up 5 bases and V 4 bases, and 3 bases lay outside the gene matches. CDR3 loop: CASSPAGGNEQYF. CDR3 DNA sequence: TGTGCCAGCAGCCCAGCGGGAGGGAACGAGCAGTACTTC.

V usage is TRBV29-1 and J usage is TRBJ1-5; 8 nucleotides match TRBD1. CDR1 SQVTM and CDR2 ANQGSEA come from the germline V gene. This CDR3 has 13 amino acids. Losses at the gene ends were 5 bases for V and 5 bases for J; bases not matched to a gene: 5. The CDR3 here is CSVSTGGDQPQHF. The CDR3 DNA sequence: TGCAGCGTTTCCACAGGGGGTGATCAGCCCCAGCATTTT.

The chain uses TRBV4-1 and TRBJ2-7; the D is unclear. The CDR3 has 15 residues. CDR1 is MGHRA and CDR2 is YSYEKL in the germline V gene. Between the trimmed V and J ends, which lost 2 bases and 0 bases, there was a span of 11 bases. CDR3 residues: CASSQSLVHSYEQYF. The CDR3 nucleotides are TGCGCCAGCAGCCAAAGTTTAGTCCACTCCTACGAGCAGTACTTC.

This clone was counted once. The chain has TRBV7-9 and TRBJ2-3, with a weak D call TRBD1 (6 bases). This CDR3 is 13 amino acids long. The ends were cut back, 6 bases at V and 3 bases at J, with 10 bases in the middle. Germline CDR1 reads SEHNR; CDR2 reads FQNEAQ (reference sequence). CDR3 region: CASSSRGTDTQYF. The CDR3 DNA follows: TGTGCCAGCAGTAGCAGGGGTACAGATACGCAGTATTTT.

The chain has TRBV5-4 and TRBJ2-7; D gene uncertain. The V end was cut by 2 bases, the J end by 5 bases, with 14 bases between. Germline CDR1 SGHNT, CDR2 YYREEE (reference sequence). The CDR3 has 14 amino acids. CDR3 sequence: CASSFLYPTDEQYF. Written as DNA, the CDR3 is TGTGCCAGCAGCTTTCTATACCCCACGGACGAGCAGTACTTC.

The CDR3 DNA is TGTGCCAGCAGCTTGGCCCGGTCCTACGAGCAGTACTTC. Translation: CASSLARSYEQYF. This sequence joins TRBV5-5 and TRBJ2-7; D gene uncertain. Germline CDR1 reads SGHKS; CDR2 reads YYEKEE (reference sequence). CDR3 size: 13 residues. The ends were cut back, 0 bases at V and 1 base at J, with 5 bases in the middle.